Listed here is a single T cell receptor beta chain. This sample was taken from a study of T cells expressing NK-cell markers. The CDR3 consists of 13 residues. From germline, CDR1 is ENHRY and CDR2 SYGVKD. Each CDR3 protein gets one entry in TCRdb, which reprocessed the 5' RACE reads and gives no DNA. This repertoire comprises 440,000 or so distinct CDR3 sequences; its ten largest clones make up 7.3%. The V gene is TRBV10-3, the J gene TRBJ2-7; TCRdb names TRBD2, which stays unverified in the absence of DNA. This sequence originates from a woman aged 18 to 75 in good health. The specimen sequenced was blood T cells: a sorted CD56 or NKG2C T cell subset, CD4+ or CD8+ T cells, or bulk PBMC T cells (not recorded which). This CDR3 reads CAISAGLGYEQYF.